The text below deals with one T cell receptor (beta chain). This CDR3 region has 14 residues. The germline V gene encodes CDR1 LGHNA and CDR2 YSLEER. Trimming left V 3 bases short and J 3 bases short, with 11 bases between. It was with a sample-barcoded 5' primer and a J-beta primer mix that a second PCR of roughly 7 to 12 cycles was run. TCRdb passed the 5' RACE reads through MiXCR, listing each CDR3 protein once. This sample carries approximately 800,000 distinct CDR3 sequences, approximately 35% of them seen once, and the ten largest clones take 10% to 15%. The data belong to a study of blood T cells in healthy people across ages.

This clonotype was sampled from a man aged 18 to 29 in good health. The V and J genes are TRBV4-3 and TRBJ1-2; possible D gene TRBD1, 5 bases. The sequencing sample was made of blood. The CDR3 is CASSQGGGDYGYTF. The CDR3 DNA is TGCGCCAGCAGCCAGGGTGGAGGGGACTATGGCTACACCTTC.